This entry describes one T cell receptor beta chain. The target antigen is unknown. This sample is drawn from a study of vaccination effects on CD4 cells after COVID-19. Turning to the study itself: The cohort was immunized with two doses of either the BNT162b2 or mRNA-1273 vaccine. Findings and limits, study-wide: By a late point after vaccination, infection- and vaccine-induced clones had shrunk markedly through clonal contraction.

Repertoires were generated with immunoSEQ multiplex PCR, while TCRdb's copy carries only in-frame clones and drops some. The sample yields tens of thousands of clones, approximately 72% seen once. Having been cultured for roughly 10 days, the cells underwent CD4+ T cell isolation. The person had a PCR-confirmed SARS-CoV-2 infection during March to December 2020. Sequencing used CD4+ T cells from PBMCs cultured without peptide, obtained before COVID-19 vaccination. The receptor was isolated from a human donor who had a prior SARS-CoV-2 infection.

The DNA for the CDR3 is TGTGCCAGCAGTAGGGGGGATCCTAGCTTTGAAAAACTGTTTTTT. Translating gives CASSRGDPSFEKLFF. J is TRBJ1-4 and V is TRBV2; tentative D call: TRBD1 (6 bases). CDR3 length: 15 residues. Germline values: CDR1 SNHLY, CDR2 FYNNEI. The V gene lost 5 bases and the J gene lost 7 bases, with 17 bases spanning the gap.